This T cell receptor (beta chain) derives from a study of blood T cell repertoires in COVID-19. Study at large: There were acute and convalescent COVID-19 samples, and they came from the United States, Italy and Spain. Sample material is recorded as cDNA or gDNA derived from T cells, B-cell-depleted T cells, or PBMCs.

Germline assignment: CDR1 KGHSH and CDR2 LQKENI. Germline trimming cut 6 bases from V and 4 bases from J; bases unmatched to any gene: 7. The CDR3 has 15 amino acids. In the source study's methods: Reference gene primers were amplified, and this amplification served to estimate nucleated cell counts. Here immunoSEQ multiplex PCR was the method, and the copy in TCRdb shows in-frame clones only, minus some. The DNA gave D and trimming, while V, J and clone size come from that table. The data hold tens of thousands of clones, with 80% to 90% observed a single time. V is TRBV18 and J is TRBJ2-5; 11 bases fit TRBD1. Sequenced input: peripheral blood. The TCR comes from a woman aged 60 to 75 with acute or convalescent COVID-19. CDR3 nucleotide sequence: TGTGCCAGCTCCCTCGGACAGGGGGCAGGAGAGACCCAGTACTTC. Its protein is CASSLGQGAGETQYF.